The clone carrying this T cell receptor (beta chain) was seen a handful of times. The ends were cut back, 4 bases at V and 7 bases at J, with 19 bases in the middle. The CDR3 is 15 residues long. The germline CDR1 and CDR2 sequences are LGHNA and YSLEER. TCRdb ran MiXCR on the RT-PCR reads and lists one entry per CDR3 protein. The table lists about 700,000 distinct CDR3 sequences, 12% to 15% of them singletons. The clonotype was recovered from a female donor in good health, serving as a healthy control. V usage is TRBV4-3 and J usage is TRBJ1-2; D might be TRBD1 (5 bases). Sequencing was done on a sample of memory CD4+ T cells from blood. This CDR3 reads CASSPLLGGAAGYTF. The CDR3 DNA is TGCGCCAGCAGCCCCCTCCTTGGGGGTGCGGCTGGCTACACCTTC.